Sequencing of this TCR beta chain was carried out in a study of breast tumors, draining lymph nodes, adjacent tissues. General study findings and limits: The data were judged consistent with most tumor T cells coming from lymph node and expanding in tumor. The lymph node origin of tumor T cells was framed as consistent with a hypothesis, not demonstrated. Tumor repertoires ranked between lymph nodes and nontumor tissue in diversity, with V and J gene preferences. Luminal-like breast cancer showed significantly higher tumor–nontumor repertoire similarity than basal-like.

This CDR3 contains 14 residues. Trimming cost V 0 bases and J 6 bases, with 11 bases left between them. In germline, CDR1 is SGHTA, CDR2 FQGNSA. Axillary draining lymph nodes of breast cancer patients supplied the node samples. TCRdb re-called the multiplex PCR reads through MiXCR, storing one row per CDR3 protein. The profile shows about 140,000 distinct CDR3 sequences, approximately 30% of them singletons. This clonotype has a count of ten or more. The antigen is unknown. The sequenced material came from axillary lymph node tissue. This chain connects TRBV7-2 to TRBJ1-2, with D unclear. The sequence was obtained from a female donor with breast cancer. Some clones in this sample may be carry-over from other donors' samples. CDR3 nucleotides: TGTGCCAGCAGCTTAGCGCTCAGGCGGGATGGCTACACCTTC. Translation: CASSLALRRDGYTF. Complete variable domain (other parts from reference TRBV7-2 and TRBJ1-2): GAGVSQSPSNKVTEKGKDVELRCDPISGHTALYWYRQSLGQGLEFLIYFQGNSAPDKSGLPSDRFSAERTGGSVSTLTIQRTQQEDSAVYLCASSLALRRDGYTFGSGTRLTVV.